This T cell receptor (beta chain) was profiled in a study of T cells after yellow fever vaccination. Broader study findings: On re-exposure, the response was weaker but peaked faster, at day 5 versus 15. Most clones from primary vaccination were detected again post-booster (around 95% CD4, roughly 85% CD8).

This CDR3 is 13 amino acids long. Trimming removed 8 bases at V and 7 bases at J, with 15 bases between. This clonotype was recorded many times. Antigen: not known. Synthesis of TCR cDNA relied on 5'RACE template switching, which attached a universal primer site and UMIs. TCRdb passed the 5' RACE reads through MiXCR, listing each CDR3 protein once. Seen here are a few hundred thousand distinct CDR3 sequences, around 6.8% observed once, and the top ten hold roughly a sixth. The J gene is TRBJ2-4, the V gene TRBV12-3 or TRBV12-4, with D unclear. The clonotype originates from a man aged 18 to 30 who received the YFV17D yellow fever vaccine. This material consisted of PBMCs, taken roughly 47 days after the first yellow fever vaccination. The CDR3 sequence: CASFTLRTNIQYF. CDR3 DNA sequence: TGTGCCAGCTTCACCCTCCGGACCAACATTCAGTACTTC.